Below, 23 T cell receptor beta chains from the same sample are listed, as sequenced in a study of early stage breast cancer tumors (dated by TCRdb to 2015 to 2018). The library was obtained by the immunoSEQ multiplex PCR assay. TCRdb holds this immuneACCESS table with in-frame rearrangements only. Some clones are missing; in checked studies, unresolved V genes explain under half, and the rest has no known cause. In all, the sample holds 8,500 to 10,000 clones, and about four fifths of those were seen once. The ten largest account for 7% to 9% of the sample. Input material: normal breast tissue next to the tumor. The receptors stem from a person aged 40 to 49 with breast cancer.

This clone was counted between two and nine times. The CDR3 is CASSYLAGESDEQFF. The CDR3 nucleotides read TGTGCCAGCTCTTATCTAGCGGGAGAGAGCGATGAGCAGTTCTTC. The chain couples TRBV6-4 to TRBJ2-1; 10 bases fit TRBD2. The V segment lost 8 bases and the J segment 8 bases; nucleotides outside the gene matches: 12. This CDR3 is 15 amino acids long. Germline V CDR1 and CDR2: MRHNA, SNTAGT.

J is TRBJ2-1 and V is TRBV29-1, with a tentative D call TRBD1 (7 bases). Germline V gene data show CDR1 as SQVTM and CDR2 as ANQGSEA. Trimming shortened V by 5 bases and J by 1 base, and 15 bases separated the two germline ends. This CDR3 has 15 amino acids. DNA of the CDR3: TGCAGCGTTAAAGGGGGCGCGGGGTCCTACAATGAGCAGTTCTTC. As protein: CSVKGGAGSYNEQFF.

V is TRBV19 and J is TRBJ2-2; D not resolved. V lost 5 bases, J lost 1 base, and 11 bases lay in between. This CDR3 spans 15 amino acids. Germline CDR1 and CDR2: LNHDA and SQIVND (reference sequence). CDR3 residues: CASSQFELNTGELFF. The CDR3 nucleotides read TGTGCCAGTAGTCAATTTGAACTGAACACCGGGGAGCTGTTTTTT.

This clone is a singleton in its sample. The chain combines TRBV5-1 with TRBJ1-2, with D perhaps TRBD1 (5 bases). The length of the CDR3 is 11 residues. CDR1 is SGHRS, CDR2 YFSETQ, per germline. V lost 3 bases to trimming and J lost 10 bases, with 10 bases between them. CDR3 DNA sequence: TGCGCCAGCAGCTCGGTGGGGGACTACACCTTC. It encodes CASSSVGDYTF.

The V gene is TRBV18, the J gene TRBJ2-2; D remains unclear. The germline CDR1 and CDR2 sequences are KGHSH and LQKENI. V lost 0 bases and J 4 bases, leaving 12 bases between the germline ends. CDR3 length: 16 amino acids. The CDR3 DNA is TGTGCCAGCTCACCACCAAAGGCGCCAGGCACCGGGGAGCTGTTTTTT. Its protein is CASSPPKAPGTGELFF.

The chain recombines TRBV15 with TRBJ2-3; D unresolved. V was trimmed by 5 bases and J by 0 bases, leaving 12 bases between them. The CDR3 is 15 residues long. From germline, CDR1 is LNHNV and CDR2 YYDKDF (reference sequence). CDR3 sequence reads: CATSLPHGSTDTQYF. The CDR3 DNA reads TGTGCCACCAGCCTCCCCCACGGGAGCACAGATACGCAGTATTTT.

The chain employs TRBV30 and TRBJ2-3; no clear D. Trimming left V 0 bases short and J 5 bases short, with 12 bases between. Germline CDR1 and CDR2: GTSNPN and SVGIG (reference sequence). The CDR3 is made up of 14 amino acids. The CDR3 coding sequence is TGTGCCTGGAGTGTTACGACTTGGGGAGATACGCAGTATTTT. It translates to CAWSVTTWGDTQYF. Looking up the rest from reference TRBV30 and TRBJ2-3 gives the full variable domain: SQTIHQWPATLVQPVGSPLSLECTVEGTSNPNLYWYRQAAGRGLQLLFYSVGIGQISSEVPQNLSASRPQDRQFILSSKKLLLSDSGFYLCAWSVTTWGDTQYFGPGTRLTVL.

Regarding this clone: The identical CDR3 is also encoded by other nucleotide sequences in the sample. V usage is TRBV7-2 and J usage is TRBJ2-7; possible D gene TRBD2, 6 bases. The length of the CDR3 is 17 residues. Deletions cut 1 base from V and 4 bases from J, with 20 bases between. Germline assignment: CDR1 SGHTA and CDR2 FQGNSA. The CDR3 DNA reads as TGTGCCAGCAGCTTAGGGCTAAATGGCGGGAAAGCTTACGAGCAGTACTTC. Its translation is CASSLGLNGGKAYEQYF.

The chain recombines TRBV11-3 with TRBJ2-5, with D possibly being TRBD1 or TRBD2 (5 bases each). The CDR3 runs to 12 residues. Trimming took off 7 bases at V and 1 base at J, with 7 bases between the two ends. The V gene's germline CDR1 is SGHNT and CDR2 YENEEA. CDR3 residues: CASTGTQETQYF. The CDR3 bases are TGTGCCAGCACCGGGACCCAAGAGACCCAGTACTTC. The full variable domain, completed using reference TRBV11-3 and TRBJ2-5, is EAGVVQSPRYKIIEKKQPVAFWCNPISGHNTLYWYLQNLGQGPELLIRYENEEAVDDSQLPKDRFSAERLKGVDSTLKIQPAELGDSAVYLCASTGTQETQYFGPGTRLLVL.

The chain links TRBV10-3 to TRBJ2-7; unclear D gene. Germline V lookup: CDR1 ENHRY, CDR2 SYGVKD. The CDR3 loop spans 15 amino acids. The ends were cut back, 6 bases at V and 4 bases at J, with 19 bases in the middle. The CDR3: CAISDDWGGDYEQYF. CDR3 DNA sequence: TGTGCCATCAGCGATGACTGGGGTGGGGATTACGAGCAGTACTTC.

The rearrangement uses TRBV9 and TRBJ2-1; the match to TRBD1 covers 7 bases. The germline gives CDR1 SGDLS, CDR2 YYNGEE. After removal of 2 bases from V and 5 bases from J, the junction contained 10 bases not matched to a gene. The CDR3 length is 16 residues. DNA for the CDR3: TGTGCCAGCAGCGTCCGATCGCGGACAGGCCACAATGAGCAGTTCTTC. Residues: CASSVRSRTGHNEQFF.

V and J are TRBV9 and TRBJ2-7, with unresolved D. The CDR3 loop spans 13 amino acids. The germline V and J ends were trimmed by 1 base and 6 bases, with 11 bases remaining between them. Germline CDR1 reads SGDLS; CDR2 reads YYNGEE. The CDR3 region has the DNA TGTGCCAGCAGCGTATCCCCTACAAGCGAGCAGTACTTC. The encoded protein is CASSVSPTSEQYF.

This clone was detected a few times. V is TRBV10-2 and J is TRBJ2-7; D gene unclear. Trimming removed 0 bases at V and 7 bases at J, with 7 bases between. CDR1 is WSHSY, CDR2 SAAADI, per germline. The CDR3 runs to 12 residues. CDR3 bases: TGCGCCAGCAGTGAGTCCCGGGTAGAGCAGTACTTC. Its protein product is CASSESRVEQYF.

V is TRBV19 and J is TRBJ2-1; TRBD1 might be the D (6 bases). Trimming stripped 1 base from V and 4 bases from J, with 14 bases between. Per the germline V gene, CDR1 is LNHDA and CDR2 is SQIVND (reference sequence). The CDR3 runs to 16 residues. CDR3 coding DNA: TGTGCCAGTAGTATAGGCAGGGGCCTTCCATACAATGAGCAGTTCTTC. Its translation: CASSIGRGLPYNEQFF.

The chain uses TRBV13 and TRBJ1-2; a possible D gene is TRBD1 (5 bases). Trimming took 0 bases from V and 0 from J, leaving 11 bases between them. The CDR3 length is 16 residues. The germline CDR1 and CDR2 sequences are PRHDT and FYEKMQ (reference sequence). CDR3 residues: CASSLGGAAPNYGYTF. DNA for the CDR3: TGTGCCAGCAGCTTAGGAGGGGCAGCACCTAACTATGGCTACACCTTC.

The chain combines TRBV19 with TRBJ1-1; D is undetermined. CDR1 is LNHDA, CDR2 SQIVND, per germline (reference sequence). The CDR3 loop spans 14 amino acids. Trimming took off 6 bases at V and 0 bases at J, with 11 bases between the two ends. CDR3 DNA: TGTGCCAGTAGGTCTAATACAGTGAACACTGAAGCTTTCTTT. This translates into CASRSNTVNTEAFF.

This chain links TRBV6-5 with TRBJ2-7; 8 bases are shared with TRBD1. The J segment lost 4 bases and the V segment lost 0 bases, leaving 5 bases of the junction unmatched. Germline V gene sequence: CDR1 MNHEY, CDR2 SVGAGI. This CDR3 region has 15 residues. CDR3 nucleotide sequence: TGTGCCAGCAGTTACTCCGGACAGGGTTGGTACGAGCAGTACTTC. Translated: CASSYSGQGWYEQYF.

This clone is a singleton in its sample. The V call is TRBV5-4, the J call TRBJ2-7; unclear D gene. Germline CDR1 reads SGHNT; CDR2 reads YYREEE (reference sequence). This CDR3 spans 13 amino acids. V was shortened by 0 bases and J by 4 bases, with 8 bases between the two germline ends. CDR3 coding DNA: TGTGCCAGCAGCTTGGACGCCGCTTACGAGCAGTACTTC. Translation: CASSLDAAYEQYF.

The chain joins TRBV30 to TRBJ1-2; 8 bases fit TRBD1. CDR3 length: 15 residues. V lost 1 base and J lost 4; bases outside the gene matches: 8. The germline CDR1 and CDR2 sequences are GTSNPN and SVGIG (reference sequence). CDR3 DNA: TGTGCCTGGAGTGAAGCAGGGGGCGGAGGCTATGGCTACACCTTC. Protein sequence: CAWSEAGGGGYGYTF.

The chain uses TRBV27 and TRBJ1-2; 9 nucleotides agree with TRBD1. CDR3 size: 13 residues. The germline V gene encodes CDR1 MNHEY and CDR2 SMNVEV (reference sequence). The V gene end was trimmed by 6 bases and the J gene end by 8 bases; junction bases not matched to a gene: 7. The CDR3 nucleotides read TGTGCCAGCAGCGCAGACAGGGGGGAGGGCTACACCTTC. Amino acid sequence: CASSADRGEGYTF.

This clone has just a few counts. This chain joins TRBV11-3 and TRBJ2-2; D not certain. Per the germline V gene, CDR1 is SGHNT and CDR2 is YENEEA. This CDR3 region has 15 residues. V was pared by 0 bases and J by 6 bases, with 11 bases between. The CDR3 here is CASSLEETIAGELFF. The CDR3 region has the DNA TGTGCCAGCAGCTTAGAGGAGACAATCGCCGGGGAGCTGTTTTTT.

This chain links TRBV11-1 with TRBJ2-2; TRBD1 might be the D (6 bases). There are 16 residues in the CDR3. V was trimmed by 5 bases and J by 4 bases, leaving 17 bases between them. Looked up from germline, CDR1 is SGHAT and CDR2 is FQDESV (reference sequence). CDR3 coding DNA: TGTGCCAGCAGCGCTAAACAGGGAGAGGGCACCGGGGAGCTGTTTTTT. Translation: CASSAKQGEGTGELFF.

This clone was observed once. This rearrangement joins TRBV11-2 to TRBJ2-7; 10 nucleotides match TRBD2. CDR1 is SGHAT and CDR2 is FQNNGV in the germline V gene. With 5 bases clipped from V and 7 bases from J, the junction kept 14 bases outside the gene matches. The CDR3 runs to 16 residues. In DNA, the CDR3 is TGTGCCAGCAGCGCCCGATCTAGCGGGGGTACGTCGGAGCAGTACTTC. Protein sequence: CASSARSSGGTSEQYF.